These T cell receptor beta chains were read from a single sample in a study of T cells in Graves' hyperthyroidism and ophthalmopathy. TCRdb analysed the multiplex PCR reads with MiXCR anew, one entry per CDR3 protein. The sample includes about 520,000 distinct CDR3 sequences, roughly a quarter seen only once; the top ten take about 10%. The material sequenced was blood. Receptors originate from a woman aged 25 to 45 with Graves' ophthalmopathy. Both conserved end residues are part of each CDR3. A D gene is named only where the DNA matches it firmly. Clone size, where shown, is once, few, many, or a class for clones that have expanded.

j_gene: TRBJ2-4
abundance: -
v_gene: TRBV20-1
d_gene: -
CDR3aa: CSASPPGPKNIQYF
CDR3nt: TGCAGTGCTAGTCCTCCAGGGCCAAAAAACATTCAGTACTTC

j_gene: TRBJ1-1
abundance: many
v_gene: TRBV12-3/TRBV12-4
d_gene: -
CDR3aa: CASNPNPGTEASF
CDR3nt: TGTGCCAGCAACCCGAACCCCGGTACTGAAGCTTCCTTT

j_gene: TRBJ2-2
abundance: many
v_gene: TRBV6-5
d_gene: -
CDR3aa: CASSYFVGELFF
CDR3nt: TGTGCCAGCAGTTACTTTGTCGGGGAGCTGTTTTTT

j_gene: TRBJ1-2
abundance: many
v_gene: TRBV6-4
d_gene: -
CDR3aa: CASSDSMSSQEGYTF
CDR3nt: TGTGCCAGCAGTGACTCGATGTCCAGCCAAGAAGGCTACACCTTC

j_gene: TRBJ1-1
abundance: many
v_gene: TRBV5-1
d_gene: -
CDR3aa: CASSFTSRDTEAFF
CDR3nt: TGCGCCAGCAGCTTTACTTCCAGGGACACTGAAGCTTTCTTT

j_gene: TRBJ1-1
abundance: few
v_gene: TRBV4-3
d_gene: -
CDR3aa: CASSQVLLGELTEAFF
CDR3nt: TGCGCCAGCAGCCAAGTTTTGTTAGGGGAACTCACTGAAGCTTTCTTT

j_gene: TRBJ2-5
abundance: few
v_gene: TRBV14
d_gene: TRBD1
CDR3aa: CASSQAGQEETQYF
CDR3nt: TGTGCCAGCAGCCAAGCGGGACAGGAGGAGACCCAGTACTTC

j_gene: TRBJ2-7
abundance: many
v_gene: TRBV27
d_gene: TRBD2
CDR3aa: CASSPYGGGTYEQYF
CDR3nt: TGTGCCAGCAGTCCCTATGGGGGGGGAACCTACGAGCAGTACTTC

j_gene: TRBJ1-5
abundance: -
v_gene: TRBV4-1
d_gene: -
CDR3aa: CASSQTPIFLDTDNQPQHF
CDR3nt: TGCGCCAGCAGCCAGACCCCCATATTCTTAGACACGGACAATCAGCCCCAGCATTTT

j_gene: TRBJ1-3
abundance: many
v_gene: TRBV27
d_gene: -
CDR3aa: CASSSMTASGNTIYF
CDR3nt: TGTGCCAGCAGTTCCATGACAGCCTCTGGAAACACCATATATTTT

j_gene: TRBJ2-5
abundance: -
v_gene: TRBV25-1
d_gene: TRBD2
CDR3aa: CASSDSGQKSGSETQYF
CDR3nt: TGTGCCAGCAGTGATAGCGGGCAAAAAAGCGGGAGTGAGACCCAGTACTTC

j_gene: TRBJ1-1
abundance: many
v_gene: TRBV11-3
d_gene: -
CDR3aa: CASSLDQEGGNTEAFF
CDR3nt: TGTGCCAGCAGCTTAGATCAGGAGGGAGGAAACACTGAAGCTTTCTTT

j_gene: TRBJ2-2
abundance: many
v_gene: TRBV7-2
d_gene: -
CDR3aa: CASKTGTGELFF
CDR3nt: TGTGCCAGCAAAACAGGGACCGGGGAGCTGTTTTTT

j_gene: TRBJ1-2
abundance: many
v_gene: TRBV7-8
d_gene: -
CDR3aa: CASSLIQGNGYTF
CDR3nt: TGTGCCAGCAGCTTAATTCAAGGGAATGGCTACACCTTC

j_gene: TRBJ1-6
abundance: -
v_gene: TRBV19
d_gene: TRBD1
CDR3aa: CASSNEGGNYNSPLHF
CDR3nt: TGTGCCAGTAGTAACGAAGGGGGCAACTATAATTCACCCCTCCACTTT

j_gene: TRBJ1-2
abundance: many
v_gene: TRBV30
d_gene: TRBD1
CDR3aa: CAWSRQGGSYGYTF
CDR3nt: TGTGCCTGGAGTAGGCAGGGGGGGTCCTATGGCTACACCTTC

j_gene: TRBJ2-5
abundance: -
v_gene: TRBV24-1
d_gene: TRBD2
CDR3aa: CATSEARGGETQYF
CDR3nt: TGTGCCACCAGTGAGGCACGGGGGGGAGAGACCCAGTACTTC

j_gene: TRBJ2-7
abundance: many
v_gene: TRBV28
d_gene: -
CDR3aa: CASLNIGTPPYEQYF
CDR3nt: TGTGCCAGCCTGAATATTGGGACCCCGCCCTACGAGCAGTACTTC

j_gene: TRBJ1-2
abundance: many
v_gene: TRBV28
d_gene: -
CDR3aa: CASSLDKYGYTF
CDR3nt: TGTGCCAGCAGTTTGGACAAATATGGCTACACCTTC

j_gene: TRBJ1-2
abundance: -
v_gene: TRBV6-1
d_gene: -
CDR3aa: CASSATAGTANYGYTF
CDR3nt: TGTGCCAGCAGTGCCACCGCGGGGACGGCTAACTATGGCTACACCTTC

j_gene: TRBJ1-3
abundance: -
v_gene: TRBV10-3
d_gene: -
CDR3aa: CAISEGSLTSGNTIYF
CDR3nt: TGTGCCATCAGTGAGGGCAGCCTTACCTCTGGAAACACCATATATTTT

j_gene: TRBJ2-5
abundance: many
v_gene: TRBV2
d_gene: TRBD2
CDR3aa: CASISVAGGLETQYF
CDR3nt: TGTGCCAGCATCTCGGTAGCGGGGGGGCTAGAGACCCAGTACTTC

j_gene: TRBJ1-2
abundance: -
v_gene: TRBV6-5
d_gene: -
CDR3aa: CASSYSGGVSYGYTF
CDR3nt: TGTGCCAGCAGTTACAGCGGGGGCGTAAGCTATGGCTACACCTTC

j_gene: TRBJ2-7
abundance: -
v_gene: TRBV7-2
d_gene: -
CDR3aa: CASSRTGHNSYEQYF
CDR3nt: TGTGCCAGCAGCCGAACGGGACACAACTCCTACGAGCAGTACTTC

j_gene: TRBJ1-2
abundance: many
v_gene: TRBV6-1
d_gene: -
CDR3aa: CASSEVGSRGYTF
CDR3nt: TGTGCCAGCAGTGAAGTGGGGTCCCGTGGCTACACCTTC

j_gene: TRBJ1-1
abundance: many
v_gene: TRBV5-1
d_gene: -
CDR3aa: CASSLAGGLSNTEAFF
CDR3nt: TGCGCCAGCAGCTTGGCCGGCGGACTCTCGAACACTGAAGCTTTCTTT

j_gene: TRBJ2-7
abundance: -
v_gene: TRBV28
d_gene: -
CDR3aa: CASSLWQTGGEQYF
CDR3nt: TGTGCCAGCAGTTTATGGCAGACAGGCGGCGAGCAGTACTTC

j_gene: TRBJ1-2
abundance: many
v_gene: TRBV20-1
d_gene: TRBD1
CDR3aa: CSGNGRGQGAGYGYTF
CDR3nt: TGCAGTGGGAATGGCAGGGGACAGGGGGCCGGCTATGGCTACACCTTC

j_gene: TRBJ1-1
abundance: many
v_gene: TRBV6-5
d_gene: -
CDR3aa: CASSYPQGHLGEAFF
CDR3nt: TGTGCCAGCAGTTACCCCCAGGGGCACTTAGGGGAAGCTTTCTTT

j_gene: TRBJ2-7
abundance: many
v_gene: TRBV12-3/TRBV12-4
d_gene: TRBD2
CDR3aa: CASSSAREVGTDDYEQYF
CDR3nt: TGTGCCAGCAGTTCAGCGCGGGAGGTTGGGACGGATGACTACGAGCAGTACTTC

j_gene: TRBJ2-5
abundance: -
v_gene: TRBV6-5
d_gene: TRBD2
CDR3aa: CASSSPRTSEEETQYF
CDR3nt: TGTGCCAGCAGTTCCCCCCGGACTAGCGAAGAAGAGACCCAGTACTTC